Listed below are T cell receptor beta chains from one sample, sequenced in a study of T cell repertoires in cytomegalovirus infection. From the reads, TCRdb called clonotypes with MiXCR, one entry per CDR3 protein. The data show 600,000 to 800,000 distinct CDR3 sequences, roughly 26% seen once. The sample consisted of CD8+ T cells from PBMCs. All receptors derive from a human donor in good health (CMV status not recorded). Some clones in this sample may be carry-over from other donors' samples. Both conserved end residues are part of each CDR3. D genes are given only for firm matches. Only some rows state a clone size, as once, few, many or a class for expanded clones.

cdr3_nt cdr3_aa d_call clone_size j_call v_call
TGCGCCAGCAGCCGGGACTTTCAGTACTTC CASSRDFQYF NA NA TRBJ2-4 TRBV23-1
TGTGCCAGCATCCCGAGGGGCTGGGATACGCAGTATTTT CASIPRGWDTQYF NA many TRBJ2-3 TRBV28
TGTGCCATGGGGAGGGGGGGTCAGAACACTGAAGCTTTCTTT CAMGRGGQNTEAFF NA few TRBJ1-1 TRBV10-3
TGTGCCAGCAGTTTAGGCCTACCGGCGAACACCGGGGAGCTGTTTTTT CASSLGLPANTGELFF NA NA TRBJ2-2 TRBV27
TGTGCCAGCAGTTCCACTTGGGGGCGGGGGGGCCCTTCGGAGCAGTTCTTC CASSSTWGRGGPSEQFF TRBD2 NA TRBJ2-1 TRBV6-2/TRBV6-3
TGTGCCAGCATCGAGGGGGGGATTAGCTCCTACAATGAGCAGTTCTTC CASIEGGISSYNEQFF NA few TRBJ2-1 TRBV27
TGCAGTGCTAGAGACAACAGGGGCCAGAACACCGGGGAGCTGTTTTTT CSARDNRGQNTGELFF TRBD1 NA TRBJ2-2 TRBV20-1
TGCAGTGCTAAACAACCAGGGGGGACTGAAGCTTTCTTT CSAKQPGGTEAFF TRBD1 NA TRBJ1-1 TRBV20-1
TGCAGTGCTAGTCCCAGGGACAGATACTATGGCTACACCTTC CSASPRDRYYGYTF TRBD1 NA TRBJ1-2 TRBV20-1
TGTGCCAGCAGCTCCCCCGGGACAGAAGCTAACTATGGCTACACCTTC CASSSPGTEANYGYTF TRBD1 few TRBJ1-2 TRBV7-9
TGTGCCAGCAGCGCCAATGGAAACACCATATATTTT CASSANGNTIYF NA many TRBJ1-3 TRBV7-9
TGTGCCAGCAGACCGGGACAGGGGACCCCCTCCTCCTACGAGCAGTACTTC CASRPGQGTPSSYEQYF TRBD1 NA TRBJ2-7 TRBV6-2/TRBV6-3
TGTGCCAGTGGAACGTCGACTAGCGGGGATACGCAGTATTTT CASGTSTSGDTQYF TRBD2 few TRBJ2-3 TRBV6-1